This T cell receptor (beta chain) was sequenced for a study of neurological immune-mediated disorders. Points from the study as a whole: The greatest degree of TCR clonal expansion was observed in HTLV-1-associated myelopathy, with the lowest in multiple sclerosis, below that of healthy controls. When the repertoires were grouped phylogenetically, those of 18 of the 34 multiple sclerosis patients came together in a single cluster of related CDR3 sequences, which points to a possible repertoire-level signature. Neither clinical nor MRI features showed any association with the multiple sclerosis repertoire cluster, and the authors stated that larger cohorts are needed.

As regards this clonotype: Its antigen is undetermined.

V lost 5 bases, J lost 2 bases, and 12 bases lay in between. Germline CDR1 and CDR2: SEHNR and FQNEAQ (reference sequence). The CDR3 is made up of 15 amino acids. It was by 5'RACE with 10-nucleotide random UMIs that the cDNA was made. In TCRdb, the 5' RACE reads were re-called with MiXCR into one record per CDR3 protein. This repertoire shows approximately 130,000 distinct CDR3 sequences, roughly 3.2% found once; its top ten account for about 1.2%. The receptor's source is a woman aged 30 to 39 with multiple sclerosis. Sequencing was performed on PBMCs. V is TRBV7-9 and J is TRBJ2-2; D is possibly TRBD2 (5 bases). In DNA, the CDR3 is TGTGCCAGCAGCCGGCGGACTCAAAACACCGGGGAGCTGTTTTTT. Translated: CASSRRTQNTGELFF.